The 9 T cell receptor beta chains listed next were all sequenced from one sample in a study of blood T cell repertoires in COVID-19 (dated by TCRdb to about 2020). Library prep was done by the immunoSEQ multiplex PCR assay. TCRdb obtained this table from immuneACCESS and retained in-frame rearrangements with V and J assigned. These tables miss some clones; where compared with another copy, unresolved V genes account for less than half of the shortfall, and the remainder is unexplained. The table for this sample lists 200,000 to 250,000 clones; around four fifths of them were counted only once. The top ten clones comprise roughly 6.4% of the sample. Input material: peripheral blood. The source of these receptors is a woman aged 55-70 years with active or convalescent COVID-19.

The genes are TRBV7-3 and TRBJ2-1, with TRBD2 matching 7 bases. This CDR3 contains 14 residues. In germline, CDR1 is SGHTA, CDR2 FQGTGA. V shed 2 bases and J 6 bases; nucleotides not matched to a gene: 4. CDR3 DNA sequence: TGTGCCAGCAGCTTAGCGGGAGTAGGCAATGAGCAGTTCTTC. Protein sequence: CASSLAGVGNEQFF.

The chain joins TRBV5-6 to TRBJ1-2; a weak D match, TRBD1 (6 bases). Trimming took 5 bases from V and 4 from J, leaving 12 bases between them. The CDR3 is 13 amino acids. Germline-derived CDR1 and CDR2 are SGHDT and YYEEEE. The CDR3 here is CASRTDRTYGYTF. The CDR3 DNA reads TGTGCCAGCAGAACCGACAGGACCTATGGCTACACCTTC.

This clone was observed a single time. The rearrangement links TRBV28 to TRBJ1-4, with a possible D match to TRBD1 (5 bases). The V gene's germline CDR1 is MDHEN and CDR2 SYDVKM. This CDR3 comprises 14 residues. Trimming stripped 6 bases from V and 8 bases from J, with 16 bases between. Here the CDR3 reads CASRAWGGNEKLFF. The CDR3 nucleotides read TGTGCCAGCAGAGCTTGGGGGGGGAACGAAAAACTGTTTTTT.

The chain combines TRBV12-5 with TRBJ2-1; weak D call: TRBD1 (5 bases). CDR3 length equals 15 residues. V dropped 3 bases and J dropped 3 bases, with 12 bases sitting between them. Germline-derived CDR1 and CDR2 are LGHNT and FRNRAP. For the CDR3, the DNA is TGTGCTAGTGGTTTTGGTAGGGGTGACTACAATGAGCAGTTCTTC. Amino acids: CASGFGRGDYNEQFF.

This rearrangement joins TRBV6-5 to TRBJ2-1; a weak D match, TRBD2 (6 bases). The CDR3 is 16 amino acids. Germline loops: CDR1 MNHEY, CDR2 SVGAGI. Trimming removed 0 bases from V and 6 bases from J, with 15 bases in between. CDR3 residues: CASSYSGGPITNEQFF. CDR3 DNA sequence: TGTGCCAGCAGTTACTCGGGAGGCCCTATTACCAATGAGCAGTTCTTC.

The CDR3 is CASSFGGDQPQHF. The CDR3 DNA sequence: TGCGCCAGCAGCTTTGGGGGCGATCAGCCCCAGCATTTT. This chain uses TRBV5-1 with TRBJ1-5; D possibly corresponds to TRBD1 (6 bases). The CDR3 contains 13 residues. V was pared by 2 bases and J by 5 bases, with 8 bases between. The germline CDR1 and CDR2 sequences are SGHRS and YFSETQ.

The rearrangement joins TRBV3-1 (or the pseudogene TRBV3-2) to TRBJ1-2, with D possibly being TRBD1 (6 bases). Germline CDR1 reads LGHDT; CDR2 reads YNNKEL (reference sequence). There are 16 residues in the CDR3. V was pared by 5 bases and J by 8 bases, with 24 bases between. Here the CDR3 DNA reads TGTGCCAGCAGCTCAAGACCAACAGGGTTGGTTTGGGGCTACACCTTC. Protein sequence: CASSSRPTGLVWGYTF.

This clone has a single count. J is TRBJ2-3 and V is TRBV2; D might be TRBD2 (5 bases). The germline gives CDR1 SNHLY, CDR2 FYNNEI. The CDR3 runs to 15 residues. V gave up 3 bases and J gave up 8 bases, with 18 bases separating them. The CDR3 region is CASSDEGVVWVTQYF. The CDR3 DNA follows: TGTGCCAGCAGTGATGAGGGAGTGGTGTGGGTTACGCAGTATTTT.

V usage is TRBV11-2 and J usage is TRBJ2-2, with D perhaps TRBD2 (6 bases). Between the trimmed V and J ends, which lost 1 base and 5 bases, there was a span of 11 bases. CDR1 and CDR2 from the germline V gene are SGHAT and FQNNGV. The CDR3 is made up of 15 amino acids. The CDR3 bases are TGTGCCAGCAGCTTAGTTCCCGGACTAACCGGGGAGCTGTTTTTT. It translates to CASSLVPGLTGELFF.